This paragraph reports one TCR beta chain. Its antigen is not identified. Method: immunoSEQ multiplex PCR; TCRdb's copy keeps in-frame clones and lacks some. The sample has 9,500 to 15,000 clones; approximately 56% are singletons. The sample comes from a study of regulatory dendritic cells for organ transplantation. Turning to the study itself: On day 6, the dendritic cells were exposed to LPS.

Sorted subsets were CFSE-labeled and cultured roughly five days with allogeneic dendritic cells. Study-wide points: Considerable individual heterogeneity was seen in alloreactive memory CD8+ T cells. Naive CD4+ and CD8+ repertoires were highly diverse; memory CD8+ was most oligoclonal.

The germline V gene has CDR1 MNHEY and CDR2 SMNVEV (reference sequence). This CDR3 is built from 15 residues. V was cut by 6 bases and J by 5 bases, with 14 bases left in between. The receptor comes from a human donor in good health. This rearrangement joins TRBV27 to TRBJ2-6; weak D call: TRBD2 (6 bases). Material for sequencing was naive CD8+ T cells from blood cultured with dendritic cells. Subset given: CD45RA+ naive T cells. DNA of the CDR3: TGTGCCAGCAGCCAGACTAGTGGTTGGGCCAACGTCCTGACTTTC. Translated: CASSQTSGWANVLTF. Full variable domain (missing parts from reference TRBV27 and TRBJ2-6): EAQVTQNPRYLITVTGKKLTVTCSQNMNHEYMSWYRQDPGLGLRQIYYSMNVEVTDKGDVPEGYKVSRKEKRNFPLILESPSPNQTSLYFCASSQTSGWANVLTFGAGSRLTVL.